This note documents a single T cell receptor (beta chain) sequence. The entry originates in a study of blood T cell repertoires in COVID-19. Whole-study context: T cells, B-cell-depleted T cells, or PBMCs supplied cDNA or gDNA.

Trimming stripped 3 bases from V and 5 bases from J, with 19 bases between. Per the germline V gene, CDR1 is SGHVS and CDR2 is FQNEAQ. The CDR3 covers 16 residues. Participants' own reports of clinical history determined their cohort assignment. All recovered Cohort 3 donors got two negative PCRs, got clearance, or saw symptom resolution. Original processing methods: Reference gene primer amplification in the assay estimated nucleated cell counts. Sequencing used immunoSEQ multiplex PCR; TCRdb keeps in-frame clones, though not all of them. The D gene and trimming were derived from the DNA, and the V and J assignments and clone size from that table. The sample comprises fewer than 400,000 clones, approximately 83% of which are singletons, and over 2% rests with the top ten.

The receptor comes from a man aged 30-40 years who had recovered from COVID-19. The sequencing input was PBMCs or T cells enriched from blood (not recorded which). The rearrangement links TRBV7-8 to TRBJ1-1; D might be TRBD1 (5 bases). CDR3 in DNA: TGTGCCAGCAGCTTCCGGCCCAGGGCTAGGGGTACTGAAGCTTTCTTT. Amino acid sequence: CASSFRPRARGTEAFF.